Each of the 25 T cell receptor beta chains below was sequenced from the same sample in a study of cytotoxic CD8 clonotypes in ibrutinib-treated CLL. Using immunoSEQ multiplex PCR, the repertoire was profiled, and TCRdb retains in-frame clones only, with some absent. Of 5,500 or so clones listed, approximately 71% were seen once; the top ten hold around 43%. The sample was PBMCs, taken before ibrutinib treatment. The receptors here all came from a human donor with chronic lymphocytic leukemia.

The V call is TRBV11-3, the J call TRBJ1-1; the D is unclear. This CDR3 is built from 15 residues. Per the germline V gene, CDR1 is SGHNT and CDR2 is YENEEA. Trimming shortened V by 5 bases and J by 1 base, and 14 bases separated the two germline ends. This CDR3 is CASSPRAPGNTEAFF. The CDR3 coding sequence is TGTGCCAGCAGCCCCCGGGCCCCTGGGAACACTGAAGCTTTCTTT.

This clone has more than one count but fewer than ten. V usage is TRBV27 and J usage is TRBJ2-7; 13 positions agree with TRBD2. Germline V gene sequence: CDR1 MNHEY, CDR2 SMNVEV (reference sequence). CDR3 size: 13 residues. Germline trimming cut 8 bases from V and 7 bases from J; bases unmatched to any gene: 5. DNA for the CDR3: TGTGCCAGCGAGCCGGGACTAGCGGGGGAGCAGTACTTC. Amino acid sequence: CASEPGLAGEQYF.

This clone was seen a handful of times. This sequence joins TRBV4-3 and TRBJ1-3, with D uncertain. The CDR3 loop spans 15 amino acids. Per the germline V gene, CDR1 is LGHNA and CDR2 is YSLEER. Between the trimmed V and J ends, which lost 2 bases and 0 bases, there was a span of 8 bases. Here the CDR3 reads CASSQQAGSGNTIYF. The CDR3, as DNA: TGCGCCAGCAGCCAACAGGCCGGCTCTGGAAACACCATATATTTT.

This clone occurred a few times. V gene TRBV19 combines with J gene TRBJ1-5; D is ambiguous. Per the germline V gene, CDR1 is LNHDA and CDR2 is SQIVND (reference sequence). Trimming left V 9 bases short and J 5 bases short, with 20 bases between. CDR3 size: 15 residues. The CDR3 bases are TGTGCCAGCAACTTCATCACAGAGCCCCATCAGCCCCAGCATTTT. It translates to CASNFITEPHQPQHF. Looking up the rest from reference TRBV19 and TRBJ1-5 gives the full variable domain: DGGITQSPKYLFRKEGQNVTLSCEQNLNHDAMYWYRQDPGQGLRLIYYSQIVNDFQKGDIAEGYSVSREKKESFPLTVTSAQKNPTAFYLCASNFITEPHQPQHFGDGTRLSIL.

The genes are TRBV23-1 and TRBJ2-3, with no clear D. TRBV23-1 belongs to the ORF category, with a function that is uncertain. V was cut by 3 bases and J by 3 bases, with 7 bases left in between. The CDR3 sequence is 13 residues long. CDR3 bases: TGCGCCAGCAGTCATCCTAAAACAGATACGCAGTATTTT. Translated, it gives CASSHPKTDTQYF.

The gene calls are TRBV19 and TRBJ1-2; tentatively, D is TRBD1 (6 bases). In germline, CDR1 is LNHDA, CDR2 SQIVND (reference sequence). CDR3 length: 17 residues. Deletions cut 6 bases from V and 5 bases from J, with 25 bases between. The CDR3 is CASRDSYSRDTIYGYTF. The DNA for the CDR3 is TGTGCCAGTAGGGACAGTTATTCCCGGGACACTATTTATGGCTACACCTTC.

The chain has TRBV13 and TRBJ1-1; 7 nucleotides match TRBD1. This CDR3 spans 13 amino acids. V dropped 3 bases and J dropped 5; count of bases not matched to a gene: 3. Looked up from germline, CDR1 is PRHDT and CDR2 is FYEKMQ (reference sequence). The CDR3 is CASSFDRVTEAFF. CDR3 DNA: TGTGCCAGCAGCTTCGACAGGGTAACTGAAGCTTTCTTT.

CDR3 nucleotides: TGTGCCAGCAGCCCGGGACTACGCACAGATACGCAGTATTTT. This translates into CASSPGLRTDTQYF. The rearrangement links TRBV11-3 to TRBJ2-3; 7 nucleotides match TRBD2. This CDR3 is built from 14 residues. Germline V gene data show CDR1 as SGHNT and CDR2 as YENEEA. The V gene end was trimmed by 5 bases and the J gene end by 1 base; junction bases not matched to a gene: 3.

The V call is TRBV6-5, the J call TRBJ1-2, with no clear D. V was pared by 3 bases and J by 4 bases, with 9 bases between. The CDR3 totals 13 residues. Germline CDR1 is MNHEY and CDR2 is SVGAGI. The CDR3 sequence is CASSYPDAYGYTF. Here the CDR3 DNA reads TGTGCCAGCAGTTATCCAGACGCCTATGGCTACACCTTC.

J is TRBJ2-3 and V is TRBV9; D not resolved. The CDR3 covers 14 residues. Germline V lookup: CDR1 SGDLS, CDR2 YYNGEE. V shed 0 bases and J shed 4 bases, with 9 bases lying between them. This CDR3 is CASSVVLGSDTQYF. CDR3 coding DNA: TGTGCCAGCAGCGTAGTGCTGGGATCAGATACGCAGTATTTT.

The chain couples TRBV19 to TRBJ1-1, with D perhaps TRBD1 (6 bases). With 4 bases removed from V and 1 base from J, the gap between germline ends came to 10 bases. The CDR3 spans 14 residues. The germline V gene encodes CDR1 LNHDA and CDR2 SQIVND (reference sequence). CDR3 nucleotides: TGTGCCAGTAGTACAAGGGGGACGAACACTGAAGCTTTCTTT. Protein product: CASSTRGTNTEAFF.

The CDR3 region is CASSDPRTSGGTWTRDTQYF. The CDR3 DNA follows: TGTGCCAGCAGTGACCCCCGGACTAGCGGGGGGACTTGGACGCGAGATACGCAGTATTTT. The V and J genes are TRBV6-1 and TRBJ2-3; TRBD2 aligns across 14 bases. J lost 5 bases, V lost 3 bases, and 16 bases had no gene match. The germline gives CDR1 MNHNS, CDR2 SASEGT. The CDR3 is made up of 20 amino acids.

The rearrangement uses TRBV5-6 and TRBJ1-3; no reliable D call. Germline-derived CDR1 and CDR2 are SGHDT and YYEEEE. CDR3 size: 14 residues. V lost 3 bases and J 0 bases, leaving 7 bases between the germline ends. The CDR3 here is CASSSPSSGNTIYF. In DNA, the CDR3 is TGTGCCAGCAGCTCTCCCAGCTCTGGAAACACCATATATTTT.

The chain combines TRBV7-2 with TRBJ1-1, with D perhaps matching TRBD1 (5 bases). Germline CDR1 and CDR2: SGHTA and FQGNSA. The V end lost 1 base, the J end lost 5 bases, and 11 bases lay between the germline ends. CDR3 length equals 14 residues. The CDR3 protein is CASSLVGEGTEAFF. DNA for the CDR3: TGTGCCAGCAGCTTAGTTGGTGAGGGGACTGAAGCTTTCTTT. The variable domain in full, with the rest retrieved from reference TRBV7-2 and TRBJ1-1, is GAGVSQSPSNKVTEKGKDVELRCDPISGHTALYWYRQSLGQGLEFLIYFQGNSAPDKSGLPSDRFSAERTGGSVSTLTIQRTQQEDSAVYLCASSLVGEGTEAFFGQGTRLTVV.

V gene TRBV20-1 combines with J gene TRBJ1-1; the D is unclear. Germline V lookup: CDR1 DFQATT, CDR2 SNEGSKA (reference sequence). Trimming removed 6 bases at V and 4 bases at J, with 9 bases between. The CDR3 runs to 11 residues. Here the CDR3 reads CSAQWVTEAFF. The CDR3 coding sequence is TGCAGTGCACAGTGGGTCACTGAAGCTTTCTTT.

V and J are TRBV19 and TRBJ2-7; D is perhaps TRBD1 (6 bases). The V end was cut by 3 bases, the J end by 7 bases, with 13 bases between. There are 13 residues in the CDR3. CDR1 is LNHDA, CDR2 SQIVND, per germline (reference sequence). This CDR3 is CASSITGMREQYF. CDR3 bases: TGTGCCAGTAGTATCACAGGGATGAGGGAGCAGTACTTC.

This clone was seen more than once but under ten times. The genes are TRBV11-2 and TRBJ1-6; 10 nucleotides agree with TRBD1. Germline CDR1 is SGHAT and CDR2 is FQNNGV. Trimming took 7 bases from V and 9 from J; bases not matched to a gene: 9. There are 15 residues in the CDR3. The CDR3 DNA follows: TGTGCCAGCACCCTAGCCGGGACAGGGGTTTCACCCCTCCACTTT. Amino acid sequence: CASTLAGTGVSPLHF.

The CDR3 reads CASGGYEQYF. DNA of the CDR3: TGTGCCAGCGGGGGGTACGAGCAGTACTTC. The gene calls are TRBV7-9 and TRBJ2-7; perhaps TRBD2 as D (6 bases). Germline V gene lookup returns CDR1 SEHNR and CDR2 FQNEAQ (reference sequence). The CDR3 covers 10 residues. Trimming took off 8 bases at V and 4 bases at J, with 6 bases between the two ends.

The chain employs TRBV5-1 and TRBJ1-2; D might be TRBD1 (5 bases). This CDR3 spans 13 amino acids. V was pared by 3 bases and J by 3 bases, with 9 bases between. The germline V gene encodes CDR1 SGHRS and CDR2 YFSETQ. The chain's CDR3 is CASSWDQDYGYTF. CDR3 sequence (DNA): TGCGCCAGCAGCTGGGACCAGGACTATGGCTACACCTTC.

There are a few counts of this clone. The chain couples TRBV7-6 to TRBJ1-2; D perhaps matches TRBD1 (6 bases). CDR3 length: 12 residues. Germline CDR1 is SGHVS and CDR2 is FNYEAQ. V lost 5 bases and J lost 7, with 11 bases in between. CDR3 DNA sequence: TGTGCCAGCAGCCCCGACAGGATTGGCTACACCTTC. This codes for CASSPDRIGYTF.

The chain uses TRBV5-4 and TRBJ1-2; 7 nucleotides line up with TRBD1. Germline V gene sequence: CDR1 SGHNT, CDR2 YYREEE (reference sequence). The ends lost 3 bases at V and 5 bases at J; junction bases unmatched: 7. The CDR3 loop spans 14 amino acids. The CDR3 coding sequence is TGTGCCAGCAGCTCTCCGGGACAGAATTATGGCTACACCTTC. It specifies CASSSPGQNYGYTF.

V is TRBV4-3 and J is TRBJ2-5, with 8 bases lining up with TRBD2. V gave up 4 bases and J gave up 7 bases; unmatched junction bases: 14. This CDR3 is built from 16 residues. Germline lookup yields CDR1 LGHNA and CDR2 YSLEER. As DNA, the CDR3 is TGCGCCAGCAGCCCATCGCGCGGATCCCGGGGGGGGACCCAGTACTTC. Its translation is CASSPSRGSRGGTQYF.

The chain is built from TRBV18 and TRBJ1-4, with 8 bases identical to TRBD1. CDR1 and CDR2 (germline): KGHSH, LQKENI. The trim removed 5 bases at V and 8 bases at J, leaving 4 bases unmatched. The CDR3 is made up of 13 amino acids. As DNA, the CDR3 is TGTGCCAGCTCATCGGACAGGGTAGAAAAACTGTTTTTT. This encodes CASSSDRVEKLFF.

This clone was seen once. The chain recombines TRBV5-3 with TRBJ2-7; D remains ambiguous. TRBV5-3 is an open reading frame, and its role is uncertain. V lost 4 bases to trimming and J lost 2 bases, with 10 bases between them. The CDR3 is 13 amino acids. CDR3 sequence (DNA): TGTGCCAGAAGCCCGGGTCCCCCCTACGAGCAGTACTTC. It encodes CARSPGPPYEQYF.

CDR3 protein: CASSPWTSGVTDTQYF. The CDR3 nucleotides are TGTGCCAGCTCACCCTGGACTAGCGGGGTGACAGATACGCAGTATTTT. The J gene is TRBJ2-3, the V gene TRBV18; 12 positions match TRBD2. The ends lost 3 bases at V and 3 bases at J; junction bases unmatched: 4. This CDR3 region has 16 residues. Germline-derived CDR1 and CDR2 are KGHSH and LQKENI. Together with reference TRBV18 and TRBJ2-3, the CDR3 gives the full variable domain: NAGVMQNPRHLVRRRGQEARLRCSPMKGHSHVYWYRQLPEEGLKFMVYLQKENIIDESGMPKERFSAEFPKEGPSILRIQQVVRGDSAAYFCASSPWTSGVTDTQYFGPGTRLTVL.